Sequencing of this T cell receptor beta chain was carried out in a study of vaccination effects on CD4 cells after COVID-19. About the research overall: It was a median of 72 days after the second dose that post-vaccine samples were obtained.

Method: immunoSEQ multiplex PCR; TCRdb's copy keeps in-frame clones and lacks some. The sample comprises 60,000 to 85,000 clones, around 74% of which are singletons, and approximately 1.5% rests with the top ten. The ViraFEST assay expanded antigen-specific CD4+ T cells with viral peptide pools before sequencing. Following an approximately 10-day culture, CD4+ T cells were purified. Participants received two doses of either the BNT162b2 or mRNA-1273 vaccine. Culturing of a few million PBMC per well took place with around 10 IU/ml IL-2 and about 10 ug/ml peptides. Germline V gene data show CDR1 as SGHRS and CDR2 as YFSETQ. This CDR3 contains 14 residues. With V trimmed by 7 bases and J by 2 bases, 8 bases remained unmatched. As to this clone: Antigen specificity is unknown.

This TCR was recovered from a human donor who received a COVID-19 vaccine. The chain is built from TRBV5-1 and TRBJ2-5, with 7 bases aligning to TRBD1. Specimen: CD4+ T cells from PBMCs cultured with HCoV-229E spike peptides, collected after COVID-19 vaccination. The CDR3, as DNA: TGCGCCAGCGGCGCAGGGACAGAACAAGAGACCCAGTACTTC. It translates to CASGAGTEQETQYF.